These 17 T cell receptor beta chains were sequenced from one sample in a study of blood T cell repertoires in COVID-19. Assay used: immunoSEQ multiplex PCR; TCRdb lists only in-frame clones, some missing. The sample has under 150,000 clones; more than 85% are singletons. Input material: peripheral blood. These receptors all stem from a man in his fifties with active or convalescent COVID-19.

The rearrangement joins TRBV5-3 to TRBJ2-3; TRBD2 aligns across 7 bases. TRBV5-3 is an ORF for which the function is uncertain. The CDR3 totals 17 residues. J gave up 3 bases and V 0 bases, and 10 bases lay outside the gene matches. The CDR3 DNA reads TGTGCCAGAAGCTTGGTCCGGACTAGAAATCGGACAGATACGCAGTATTTT. It codes for CARSLVRTRNRTDTQYF.

J is TRBJ1-1 and V is TRBV12-5, with D maybe TRBD1 (5 bases). The V gene lost 5 bases and the J gene lost 3 bases, with 19 bases spanning the gap. Germline values: CDR1 LGHNT, CDR2 FRNRAP. The CDR3 totals 16 residues. CDR3 amino acids: CASGTWTQQRDTEAFF. The DNA for the CDR3 is TGTGCTAGTGGTACGTGGACACAACAAAGGGACACTGAAGCTTTCTTT.

The V gene is TRBV24-1, the J gene TRBJ1-1, with a possible D match to TRBD1 (5 bases). CDR3 length: 13 residues. Germline CDR1 reads KGHDR; CDR2 reads SFDVKD. V was pared by 10 bases and J by 0 bases, with 11 bases between. The CDR3 protein is CATAQGVNTEAFF. Written as DNA, the CDR3 is TGTGCCACAGCCCAAGGGGTGAACACTGAAGCTTTCTTT.

This chain joins TRBV19 and TRBJ1-3; D is ambiguous. The CDR3 is 18 amino acids. Germline CDR1 is LNHDA and CDR2 is SQIVND (reference sequence). Trimming pared 3 bases from V and 0 bases from J, leaving 18 bases between. The CDR3 loop is CASSIGFRRQFSGNTIYF. The CDR3 DNA reads TGTGCCAGTAGTATCGGGTTTCGACGGCAGTTCTCTGGAAACACCATATATTTT.

The gene calls are TRBV4-3 and TRBJ1-6; no clear D gene. The V end lost 2 bases, the J end lost 0 bases, and 8 bases lay between the germline ends. Germline values: CDR1 LGHNA, CDR2 YSLEER. The CDR3 is 16 amino acids. The CDR3 spells CASSQTRSSYNSPLHF. The CDR3, as DNA: TGCGCCAGCAGCCAAACCCGCAGCTCCTATAATTCACCCCTCCACTTT.

The V gene is TRBV6-5, the J gene TRBJ1-1; 8 nucleotides line up with TRBD1. This CDR3 contains 13 residues. Looked up from germline, CDR1 is MNHEY and CDR2 is SVGAGI. V was clipped by 5 bases and J by 7 bases; unmatched bases: 6. The CDR3 is CASSIDRGDEAFF. CDR3 coding DNA: TGTGCCAGCAGTATCGACAGGGGTGATGAAGCTTTCTTT.

This sequence joins TRBV6-2 or TRBV6-3 and TRBJ2-7; D possibly corresponds to TRBD1 (8 bases). This CDR3 is 13 amino acids long. The V gene's germline CDR1 is MNHEY and CDR2 SVGEGT. V lost 5 bases, J lost 4 bases, and 12 bases lay in between. Here the CDR3 reads CASSTGGAYEQYF. CDR3 in DNA: TGTGCCAGCAGTACAGGGGGGGCGTACGAGCAGTACTTC.

This clone was observed at least ten times. The chain carries TRBV21-1 and TRBJ2-2; TRBD1 reflects the table's D call only, with no check against the DNA. TRBV21-1 is described as a pseudogene. CDR3 length: 13 amino acids. CDR3 region: CASSLKRGEELFF. The CDR3 DNA reads as TGTGCCAGCAGCTTAAAAAGGGGCGAGGAGCTGTTTTTT.

The table lists this clone with a few counts. This sequence joins TRBV2 and TRBJ2-7; 9 nucleotides line up with TRBD2. The germline CDR1 and CDR2 sequences are SNHLY and FYNNEI. The length of the CDR3 is 14 residues. After removal of 6 bases from V and 7 bases from J, the junction contained 10 bases not matched to a gene. For the CDR3, the DNA is TGTGCCAGCAGCCCCGGGACTAGCTCGCGAGAGCAGTACTTC. Translating gives CASSPGTSSREQYF.

CDR3 sequence: CATSSRLAGGNEQFF. CDR3 in DNA: TGTGCCACCAGCAGTAGACTAGCGGGAGGAAATGAGCAGTTCTTC. The chain joins TRBV15 to TRBJ2-1, with 13 positions matching TRBD2. Looked up from germline, CDR1 is LNHNV and CDR2 is YYDKDF (reference sequence). Losses at the gene ends were 3 bases for V and 7 bases for J; bases not matched to a gene: 3. CDR3 length equals 15 residues. The complete variable domain, with remaining parts taken from reference TRBV15 and TRBJ2-1, reads DAMVIQNPRYQVTQFGKPVTLSCSQTLNHNVMYWYQQKSSQAPKLLFHYYDKDFNNEADTPDNFQSRRPNTSFCFLDIRSPGLGDTAMYLCATSSRLAGGNEQFFGPGTRLTVL.

The chain recombines TRBV6-2 or TRBV6-3 with TRBJ2-7; TRBD1 might be the D (5 bases). Germline CDR1 is MNHEY and CDR2 is SVGEGT. The CDR3 runs 15 residues. V lost 4 bases to trimming and J lost 4 bases, with 17 bases between them. In DNA form, the CDR3 reads TGTGCCAGCAGTTCCCTCGGTGGGGCGAAGTACGAGCAGTACTTC. Its translation is CASSSLGGAKYEQYF.

This chain connects TRBV27 to TRBJ1-4; no reliable D call. Germline loops: CDR1 MNHEY, CDR2 SMNVEV (reference sequence). The germline V and J ends were trimmed by 2 bases and 0 bases, with 16 bases remaining between them. This CDR3 comprises 18 residues. CDR3 sequence reads: CASSLHGRERATNEKLFF. The CDR3 DNA is TGTGCCAGCAGTTTACATGGACGGGAACGAGCAACTAATGAAAAACTGTTTTTT.

The chain carries TRBV24-1 and TRBJ1-2; D uncertain. Trimming removed 2 bases from V and 3 bases from J, with 18 bases in between. This CDR3 contains 17 residues. Germline loops: CDR1 KGHDR, CDR2 SFDVKD. The CDR3 is CATSDSRGVPRDYGYTF. DNA for the CDR3: TGTGCCACCAGTGATTCGCGGGGTGTTCCCCGTGACTATGGCTACACCTTC.

V is TRBV5-1 and J is TRBJ1-3; D perhaps matches TRBD1 (5 bases). Looked up from germline, CDR1 is SGHRS and CDR2 is YFSETQ. The CDR3 covers 16 residues. V dropped 0 bases and J dropped 0 bases, with 10 bases sitting between them. The CDR3 sequence: CASSLEGSHSGNTIYF. The CDR3 coding sequence is TGCGCCAGCAGCTTGGAGGGGTCTCACTCTGGAAACACCATATATTTT.

This chain uses TRBV15 with TRBJ1-4; 11 bases match TRBD1. This CDR3 is built from 15 residues. With 8 bases clipped from V and 8 bases from J, the junction kept 10 bases outside the gene matches. Germline CDR1 and CDR2: LNHNV and YYDKDF (reference sequence). This CDR3 is CATGAPGQGGEKLFF. The CDR3 DNA sequence: TGTGCCACCGGGGCTCCGGGACAGGGGGGAGAAAAACTGTTTTTT. The entire variable domain, with the rest obtained from reference TRBV15 and TRBJ1-4, is as follows: DAMVIQNPRYQVTQFGKPVTLSCSQTLNHNVMYWYQQKSSQAPKLLFHYYDKDFNNEADTPDNFQSRRPNTSFCFLDIRSPGLGDTAMYLCATGAPGQGGEKLFFGSGTQLSVL.

V is TRBV19 and J is TRBJ2-7; 7 nucleotides agree with TRBD2. V trimming: 4 bases; J trimming: 0 bases; junction bases outside the gene matches: 6. The CDR3 length is 15 residues. The V gene's germline CDR1 is LNHDA and CDR2 SQIVND (reference sequence). CDR3 sequence reads: CASSNAGVPSYEQYF. Here the CDR3 DNA reads TGTGCCAGTAGTAACGCGGGAGTGCCCTCCTACGAGCAGTACTTC.

The CDR3 loop reads CASSSLGGGSQKQYF. CDR3 in DNA: TGTGCCAGCAGCTCACTGGGGGGAGGGAGTCAAAAGCAGTACTTC. V gene TRBV7-9 combines with J gene TRBJ2-7, with 7 bases lining up with TRBD2. CDR3 length: 15 amino acids. From germline, CDR1 is SEHNR and CDR2 FQNEAQ (reference sequence). V shed 4 bases, J shed 8 bases, and the junction held 14 bases outside the gene matches. Full variable domain (remainder filled in from reference TRBV7-9 and TRBJ2-7): DTGVSQNPRHKITKRGQNVTFRCDPISEHNRLYWYRQTLGQGPEFLTYFQNEAQLEKSRLLSDRFSAERPKGSFSTLEIQRTEQGDSAMYLCASSSLGGGSQKQYFGPGTRLTVT.